Listed below are T cell receptor beta chains from one sample, sequenced in a study of blood T cell repertoires in COVID-19. TCRdb's copy holds only in-frame clones and misses some; the assay was immunoSEQ multiplex PCR. This sample carries approximately 190,000 clones, 87% of them seen once, and the ten largest clones take roughly 21%. Sequencing input: peripheral blood. Every receptor here comes from a man aged 55-75 years with active or convalescent COVID-19. CDR3s include the opening cysteine and the closing phenylalanine or tryptophan. Each record gives: D gene, clone size, J gene, V gene, CDR3 DNA, CDR3 protein. A D gene is named only where the DNA matches it firmly. Size is omitted from some rows. Given values are once, few, many or a class for expanded clones.

TRBD2	-	TRBJ2-5	TRBV3-1/TRBV3-2	TGTGCCAGCAGCCAAGATAGACTAGCGGGGGGGCCTCCTGAGACCCAGTACTTC	CASSQDRLAGGPPETQYF
TRBD1	-	TRBJ1-6	TRBV9	TGTGCCAGCAGCCCTCGGGACAGGGACTCACCCCTCCACTTT	CASSPRDRDSPLHF
-	-	TRBJ2-1	TRBV29-1	TGCAGCGTCCCCTCCGGGGCCTACAATGAGCAGTTCTTC	CSVPSGAYNEQFF
TRBD1	-	TRBJ2-3	TRBV4-2	TGTGCCAGCAGCCAAGAATTGGGACAGTGGGGAGATACGCAGTATTTT	CASSQELGQWGDTQYF
TRBD1	-	TRBJ2-5	TRBV24-1	TGTGCCACCAGTGGATCGAGACAGGGAGTCGTGACCCAGTACTTC	CATSGSRQGVVTQYF
-	few	TRBJ2-7	TRBV10-1	TGCGCCAGCAGTGAGTCGACAGCCTACGAGCAGTACTTC	CASSESTAYEQYF
-	few	TRBJ1-3	TRBV30	TGTGCCTGGACCCGGGACAACTCTGGAAACACCATATATTTT	CAWTRDNSGNTIYF
TRBD2	-	TRBJ2-7	TRBV4-1	TGCGCCAGCAGCCAGGGGACGGGGGGTGGACCTTCCTACGAGCAGTACTTC	CASSQGTGGGPSYEQYF
-	-	TRBJ1-1	TRBV27	TGTGCCAGCAGTTTCCGAACCCTCACAGGCGGGAACACTGAAGCTTTCTTT	CASSFRTLTGGNTEAFF
TRBD1	-	TRBJ2-5	TRBV14	TGTGCCAGCAGCCAAGGGGAAGGCAGGGGGGAGACCCAGTACTTC	CASSQGEGRGETQYF
TRBD2	-	TRBJ2-3	TRBV6-2/TRBV6-3	TGTGCCAGCAGTCAACCCGGGACTAGCGTTAAAGATACGCAGTATTTT	CASSQPGTSVKDTQYF
TRBD2	-	TRBJ2-7	TRBV6-2/TRBV6-3	TGTGCCAGCAGTTACGGTTCCAGCGGGGGGGCCCCGCAGTACTTC	CASSYGSSGGAPQYF
TRBD1	-	TRBJ1-2	TRBV6-1	TGTGCCAGCAGTGAAGGCGGGACAGGGTACTTTTTC	CASSEGGTGYFF
TRBD1	-	TRBJ2-3	TRBV3-1/TRBV3-2	TGTGCCAGCAGCCAAAGAGTTGCGACAGGGGGAAATACGCAGTATTTT	CASSQRVATGGNTQYF
-	-	TRBJ2-3	TRBV19	TGTGCAGTCCGGGCCCCAGGGGTGACAGATACGCAGTATTTT	CAVRAPGVTDTQYF
-	-	TRBJ1-5	TRBV11-2	TGTGCCAGCAGCTTTGCACGGCAGACAGATCAGCCCCAGCATTTT	CASSFARQTDQPQHF
TRBD2	-	TRBJ2-1	TRBV18	TGTGCCAGCTCACCTTTGGCTAGCGGGGCCTGGCAGTTCTTC	CASSPLASGAWQFF
-	-	TRBJ2-5	TRBV5-1	TGCGCCAGCAGCTGGAAGTCAGGGTCAGAGACCCAGTACTTC	CASSWKSGSETQYF
-	-	TRBJ1-3	TRBV6-1	TGTGCCAGCAGTGAATACTCTACCTCTGGAAACACCATATATTTT	CASSEYSTSGNTIYF
TRBD1	-	TRBJ2-7	TRBV7-6	TGTGCCAGCAGCTTAGGACAGGGGGCGGGCGAGCAGTACTTC	CASSLGQGAGEQYF
-	-	TRBJ2-5	TRBV15	TGTGCCACCAGCAAGCGAGACCTCGGGGACCAGTACTTC	CATSKRDLGDQYF
-	once	TRBJ1-5	TRBV19	TGTGCCTCATCCTTATGGGGGCATAATCAGCCCCAGCATTTT	CASSLWGHNQPQHF
TRBD2	-	TRBJ2-3	TRBV5-8	TGTGCCAGCAGCCCGGGGGGGAGGTTCACAGATACGCAGTATTTT	CASSPGGRFTDTQYF
-	-	TRBJ2-7	TRBV7-2	TGTGCCAGCAGCTTAGTGGGCGGACAGTCCTACGAGCAGTACTTC	CASSLVGGQSYEQYF
-	-	TRBJ2-6	TRBV6-6	TGTGCCAGCAGTCTTAACAGGGCTGGGGCCAACGTCCTGACTTTC	CASSLNRAGANVLTF
TRBD1	-	TRBJ1-2	TRBV27	TGTGCCAGCAAAACTTGGACAGGGGGGGACTATGGCTACACCTTC	CASKTWTGGDYGYTF
-	-	TRBJ2-3	TRBV11-3	TGTGCCAGCAGCCTGGGACTTTCCTACACAGATACGCAGTATTTT	CASSLGLSYTDTQYF
-	-	TRBJ2-3	TRBV2	TGTGCCAGCAGCGCGGGCCGTACAGATACGCAGTATTTT	CASSAGRTDTQYF
-	-	TRBJ1-2	TRBV19	TGTGCCAGTAGTCCCGACAGGTGGGGTAACTATGGCTACACCTTC	CASSPDRWGNYGYTF
TRBD1	-	TRBJ1-4	TRBV4-1	TGCGCCAGCAGCCAAGGCCCAGGGGGCGGGGACGAAAAACTGTTTTTT	CASSQGPGGGDEKLFF
TRBD2	-	TRBJ2-5	TRBV30	TGTGCCTGGAGTGTGGGGGGGGAGACCCAGTACTTC	CAWSVGGETQYF
TRBD2	-	TRBJ2-7	TRBV13	TGTGCCAGCAGATTCAAGCGGGGGGGCCCCTACGAGCAGTACTTC	CASRFKRGGPYEQYF
-	few	TRBJ2-6	TRBV5-6	TGTGCCAGCAGCTTCGGTCCCTCTGGGGCCAACGTCCTGACTTTC	CASSFGPSGANVLTF
TRBD2	-	TRBJ2-3	TRBV27	TGTGCCAGCAGTTCCACTAGCGGGGGGGCATCAGATACGCAGTATTTT	CASSSTSGGASDTQYF
TRBD1	-	TRBJ2-3	TRBV19	TGTGCCAGTAGGGGGACAGTTAGCACAGATACGCAGTATTTT	CASRGTVSTDTQYF
TRBD1	-	TRBJ2-6	TRBV19	TGTGCCAGCAAGACAGGGAGCTCTGGGGCCAACGTCCTGACTTTC	CASKTGSSGANVLTF
-	-	TRBJ2-3	TRBV18	TGTGCCAGCTCACCGCGTCGAGGCACAGATACGCAGTATTTT	CASSPRRGTDTQYF
-	-	TRBJ2-3	TRBV5-6	TGTGCCAGCAGCCTGCAGGATACGCAGTATTTT	CASSLQDTQYF
TRBD2	once	TRBJ2-3	TRBV5-4	TGTGCCAGCAGCTTGCGCGGGGGGGCAGGGGATACGCAGTATTTT	CASSLRGGAGDTQYF
TRBD2	-	TRBJ2-7	TRBV7-2	TGTGCCAGCAGCTTAGGTGTGACTAGCGGCTTATACGAGCAGTACTTC	CASSLGVTSGLYEQYF
-	-	TRBJ2-5	TRBV19	TGTGCCAGTAGTTCTCGGACTTTTCAAGAGACCCAGTACTTC	CASSSRTFQETQYF
TRBD2	-	TRBJ2-7	TRBV4-2	TGTGCCAGCAGCCACCTAGCGGGGGGGTCCTACGAGCAGTACTTC	CASSHLAGGSYEQYF
-	-	TRBJ2-5	TRBV5-1	TGCGCCAGCAGCTTGGTTCCCTCGGAGACCCAGTACTTC	CASSLVPSETQYF
TRBD2	-	TRBJ2-1	TRBV4-1	TGCGCCAGCAGCCAGGCTAGCGGGGGCTACAATGAGCAGTTCTTC	CASSQASGGYNEQFF
-	-	TRBJ2-5	TRBV5-1	TGCGCCAGCAGCTTGCGGGGGGCGGAGACCCAGTACTTC	CASSLRGAETQYF
TRBD1	-	TRBJ1-2	TRBV28	TGTGCCAGCACTACAGGGGGCGGCTATGGCTACACCTTC	CASTTGGGYGYTF
-	-	TRBJ2-1	TRBV6-1	TGTGCCAGCAGTGAATCGGTCTCATGGGGCGATGAGCAGTTCTTC	CASSESVSWGDEQFF
TRBD2	-	TRBJ2-5	TRBV10-3	TGTGCCATCAGTGAGTCAGGAGCGGGGGTAGAAGAGACCCAGTACTTC	CAISESGAGVEETQYF
-	-	TRBJ2-2	TRBV29-1	TGCAGCGTTGAAGACCGCCCAGGGCCTCGCGGCACCGGGGAGCTGTTTTTT	CSVEDRPGPRGTGELFF